The rows below give T cell receptor beta chains drawn from one sample of a study of blood T cell repertoires in COVID-19. Produced via immunoSEQ multiplex PCR; TCRdb's table is partial and in-frame only. Of more than 110,000 clones in the sample, about 75% were seen once. Sequenced sample: PBMCs or T cells enriched from blood (not recorded which). These receptors were taken from a woman aged 50 to 60 who had recovered from COVID-19. The CDR3 runs from the conserved cysteine through the conserved F or W. A D gene is named only where the DNA matches it firmly. A clone size is listed for some rows: how often the clone was seen (once, few, many), or a class if it is expanded.

v_gene	j_gene	d_gene	abundance	CDR3nt	CDR3aa
TRBV5-6	TRBJ1-4	NA	NA	TGTGCCAGCAGCTGGGGGGGCGATGAAAAACTGTTTTTT	CASSWGGDEKLFF
TRBV9	TRBJ1-6	NA	NA	TGTGCCAGCAGCGTAGACAGCGGGCCCCTCCACTTT	CASSVDSGPLHF
TRBV6-5	TRBJ2-7	TRBD1	few	TGTGCCAGCAGCGGCTGGGACAGGGCTTTCCACGAGCAGTACTTC	CASSGWDRAFHEQYF
TRBV29-1	TRBJ2-3	TRBD1	NA	TGCAGCGTACAGGGGGCGGTCGGACCCCGCACAGATACGCAGTATTTT	CSVQGAVGPRTDTQYF
TRBV4-1	TRBJ1-1	NA	NA	TGCGCCAGCAGCCGCATTATACAGGGAGTAGACACTGAAGCTTTCTTT	CASSRIIQGVDTEAFF
TRBV7-6	TRBJ2-7	NA	few	TGTGCCAGCAGCTTAGGGGTGGGGCCCGGCTCCTACGAGCAGTACTTC	CASSLGVGPGSYEQYF
TRBV28	TRBJ1-5	TRBD1	NA	TGTGCCAGCAGTAAGACAGGGGGAAGCAATCAGCCCCAGCATTTT	CASSKTGGSNQPQHF
TRBV6-5	TRBJ2-5	NA	NA	TGTGCCAGCAGTTACTCGAGAGGGTTAGGAGAGACCCAGTACTTC	CASSYSRGLGETQYF
TRBV5-5	TRBJ2-7	NA	NA	TGTGCCAGCAGCTTGGCACACCTCTACGAGCAGTACTTC	CASSLAHLYEQYF
TRBV7-8	TRBJ1-1	NA	NA	TGTGCCAGCAGCTTAGTCAGGGGACCCAACACTGAAGCTTTCTTT	CASSLVRGPNTEAFF
TRBV28	TRBJ2-5	TRBD2	NA	TGTGCCAGCAGTGTATTAGCGGGAGAGGCGGAGACCCAGTACTTC	CASSVLAGEAETQYF
TRBV5-4	TRBJ2-3	TRBD2	NA	TGTGCCAGCAGTTTTAGCGGGAAGGGCACAGATACGCAGTATTTT	CASSFSGKGTDTQYF
TRBV2	TRBJ2-7	NA	NA	TGTGCCAGCAGGGGTCCGTCTGGGGGGAGGCCGTACTTC	CASRGPSGGRPYF
TRBV2	TRBJ2-3	TRBD2	NA	TGTGCCAGCAGACTAGCGGGAGGGGGAACAGATACGCAGTATTTT	CASRLAGGGTDTQYF
TRBV15	TRBJ2-7	TRBD1	once	TGTGCCACCAGCAGTGAAGTACCGGGACAGCACCCTACGAAGCAGTACTTC	CATSSEVPGQHPTKQYF
TRBV3-1/TRBV3-2	TRBJ1-1	TRBD1	NA	TGTGCCAGCAGCCACGGACAGGGGGGGGCTGAAGCTTTCTTT	CASSHGQGGAEAFF
TRBV6-5	TRBJ2-2	TRBD1	large	TGTGCCAGCAGTTTAGGGGGCGTGACGAACACCGGGGAGCTGTTTTTT	CASSLGGVTNTGELFF
TRBV18	TRBJ1-1	TRBD1	NA	TGTGCCAGCTCACCATCCGGGACAGGGAACACTGAAGCTTTCTTT	CASSPSGTGNTEAFF
TRBV19	TRBJ2-1	TRBD2	NA	TGTGCCAGTAGTGCCACTAGCGGGGACCTGAATGAGCAGTTCTTC	CASSATSGDLNEQFF
TRBV24-1	TRBJ2-1	NA	NA	TGTGCCACCAGTCCGAGGGGGGGAACCTACAATGAGCAGTTCTTC	CATSPRGGTYNEQFF
TRBV5-1	TRBJ1-1	NA	NA	TGCGCCAGCAGCCAGGGCATGAACACTGAAGCTTTCTTT	CASSQGMNTEAFF
TRBV3-1/TRBV3-2	TRBJ2-7	NA	NA	TGTGCCAGCAGCCAACCTAGGACGGGACTCAACATTTATTTCTCCGAGCAGTACTTC	CASSQPRTGLNIYFSEQYF
TRBV10-1	TRBJ2-5	TRBD1	NA	TGCGCCAGCAGTGAGGCTAGGACAGGGGGAGAGACCCAGTACTTC	CASSEARTGGETQYF
TRBV15	TRBJ2-7	NA	NA	TGTGCCACCAGCAGAGAACCCCAGGGGGGAGAGCAGTACTTC	CATSREPQGGEQYF
TRBV11-1	TRBJ2-7	TRBD2	NA	TGTGCCAGCAGGAATCCTGGACTAGCGGGAGGGCACGAGCAGTACTTC	CASRNPGLAGGHEQYF
TRBV10-1	TRBJ1-2	NA	NA	TGCGCCAGCAGTGCAGGGGTTAGGTATGGCTACACCTTC	CASSAGVRYGYTF
TRBV2	TRBJ1-3	NA	NA	TGTGCCAGCAGTCCCGACAGTTCCTCTGGAAACACCATATATTTT	CASSPDSSSGNTIYF
TRBV5-1	TRBJ2-7	TRBD1	NA	TGCGCCAGCAGCTTGGAAGGGACAGGGGGCGGATACGAGCAGTACTTC	CASSLEGTGGGYEQYF
TRBV28	TRBJ1-1	TRBD1	NA	TGTGCCAGCAGTCGGACAGGGACTTTAGAAGCTTTCTTT	CASSRTGTLEAFF
TRBV27	TRBJ2-1	NA	few	TGTGCCAGCAGTTTATCGAGTGAGAGCTCCTACAATGAGCAGTTCTTC	CASSLSSESSYNEQFF
TRBV6-5	TRBJ1-2	NA	NA	TGTGCCAGCAGTACAGGACAGTCGGGCTACACCTTC	CASSTGQSGYTF
TRBV30	TRBJ1-5	NA	NA	TGTGCCTGGAGTGCAGGGTCAAATCAGCCCCAGCATTTT	CAWSAGSNQPQHF
TRBV4-2	TRBJ2-1	TRBD2	many	TGTGCCAGCAGCCCCCGGACTAGCGCCAGCTCCTACAATGAGCAGTTCTTC	CASSPRTSASSYNEQFF
TRBV10-3	TRBJ1-4	NA	NA	TGTGCCATCAGCCGCGCAACTAATGAAAAACTGTTTTTT	CAISRATNEKLFF
TRBV19	TRBJ2-2	NA	once	TGTGCCAGTATAGGAGACAGAAACACCGGGGAGCTGTTTTTT	CASIGDRNTGELFF
TRBV7-6	TRBJ2-7	TRBD2	NA	TGTGCCAGCAGCCCTTCGCTAGCGGGGGGAGCCTACGAGCAGTACTTC	CASSPSLAGGAYEQYF
TRBV6-4	TRBJ2-1	TRBD2	NA	TGTGCCAGCAGAAAACTAGCGGGAGGGATAGGGGAGCAGTTCTTC	CASRKLAGGIGEQFF